The next 8 T cell receptor beta chains were all read from a single sample in a study of a mutant IDH1 vaccine in newly diagnosed glioma. Here immunoSEQ multiplex PCR was the method, and the copy in TCRdb shows in-frame clones only, minus some. The sample records roughly 39,000 clones, roughly 88% being singletons. The time point denotes: week 5, during vaccination. In the vaccine, a single dose held 300 ug of the mutant IDH1 20-mer peptide, along with topical imiquimod. Their target antigens are unknown. The sample was PBMCs, taken from a glioma patient whose treatment included an IDH1 peptide vaccine. These receptors were obtained from a man aged 35 to 55 with glioma.

The chain joins TRBV7-6 to TRBJ1-5; 7 nucleotides line up with TRBD1. After removal of 5 bases from V and 6 bases from J, the junction contained 7 bases not matched to a gene. The CDR3 is 14 amino acids. The germline V gene encodes CDR1 SGHVS and CDR2 FNYEAQ. CDR3 protein: CASSLGQAPQPQHF. The CDR3 DNA reads as TGTGCCAGCAGCCTTGGACAGGCCCCTCAGCCCCAGCATTTT.

This clone is a singleton in its sample. J is TRBJ2-7 and V is TRBV27; 9 bases align to TRBD1. J lost 1 base, V lost 5 bases, and 9 bases had no gene match. The CDR3 length is 16 residues. CDR1 is MNHEY and CDR2 is SMNVEV in the germline V gene (reference sequence). CDR3: CASSPRQGVSSYEQYF. The CDR3 DNA sequence: TGTGCCAGCAGTCCGCGACAGGGGGTCTCTTCCTACGAGCAGTACTTC.

The gene calls are TRBV11-3 and TRBJ2-7, with D possibly matching TRBD2 (6 bases). Trimming left V 6 bases short and J 0 bases short, with 12 bases between. The CDR3 contains 14 residues. Per the germline V gene, CDR1 is SGHNT and CDR2 is YENEEA. CDR3 nucleotide sequence: TGTGCCAGCAGTAAAGCGGGTAGCTCCTACGAGCAGTACTTC. Translated, it gives CASSKAGSSYEQYF.

The chain has TRBV7-2 and TRBJ2-2; 7 bases map to TRBD2. J was trimmed by 3 bases and V by 5 bases; bases with no gene match: 6. CDR1 and CDR2 from the germline V gene are SGHTA and FQGNSA. The CDR3 length is 15 residues. DNA for the CDR3: TGTGCCAGCAGCACGAGCGCGGGAGACACCGGGGAGCTGTTTTTT. Residues: CASSTSAGDTGELFF.

The V call is TRBV5-1, the J call TRBJ1-5; D call uncertain. The germline V gene encodes CDR1 SGHRS and CDR2 YFSETQ. Deletions cut 0 bases from V and 1 base from J, with 8 bases between. The CDR3 has 15 residues. For the CDR3, the DNA is TGCGCCAGCAGCTTGGTTCCGGGGAGCAATCAGCCCCAGCATTTT. This gives the protein CASSLVPGSNQPQHF. Full variable domain (rest looked up from reference TRBV5-1 and TRBJ1-5): KAGVTQTPRYLIKTRGQQVTLSCSPISGHRSVSWYQQTPGQGLQFLFEYFSETQRNKGNFPGRFSGRQFSNSRSEMNVSTLELGDSALYLCASSLVPGSNQPQHFGDGTRLSIL.

The CDR3 is CASSTVGELFF. CDR3 DNA: TGTGCCAGCTCAACAGTGGGGGAGCTGTTTTTT. The V and J genes are TRBV18 and TRBJ2-2, with D hard to call. The CDR3 length is 11 residues. Germline V gives CDR1 KGHSH, CDR2 LQKENI. Trimming shortened V by 5 bases and J by 8 bases, and 6 bases separated the two germline ends.

This rearrangement joins TRBV9 to TRBJ2-2, with D perhaps TRBD1 (6 bases). This CDR3 has 15 residues. V dropped 2 bases and J dropped 2 bases, with 10 bases sitting between them. Germline CDR1 and CDR2: SGDLS and YYNGEE. CDR3 loop: CASSVRQDNTGELFF. DNA for the CDR3: TGTGCCAGCAGCGTCAGACAGGACAACACCGGGGAGCTGTTTTTT.

The chain joins TRBV5-4 to TRBJ2-2; D possibly uses TRBD1 or TRBD2 (6 bases each). Per germline, CDR1 SGHNT and CDR2 YYREEE (reference sequence). The CDR3 extends over 17 amino acids. The V end lost 0 bases, the J end lost 2 bases, and 14 bases lay between the germline ends. As DNA, the CDR3 is TGTGCCAGCAGCTTGGGGGGGGCGGTGAAAAACACCGGGGAGCTGTTTTTT. Translating it yields CASSLGGAVKNTGELFF.